A single T cell receptor beta chain is shown here with its context. Its antigen is unknown. The record originates from a study of cytomegalovirus exposure and HLA in healthy donors. Whole-study context: The 100 to 150 validation repertoires matched the roughly 700 first-cohort repertoires in platform, a later analysis reported.

The table came from immunoSEQ multiplex PCR; TCRdb's copy has only in-frame clones and leaves some out. The table records fewer than 120,000 clones, approximately 89% of them present only once. Study-level points and caveats: TCR beta chains numbering about 160 were designated cytomegalovirus-associated. First-cohort TCR clusters were later found to tend to co-occur in the roughly 120 validation repertoires. Reportedly, cytomegalovirus status was diagnosed with high sensitivity and specificity.

V was clipped by 7 bases and J by 4 bases, with 17 bases between them. This CDR3 is 14 amino acids long. CDR1 and CDR2 (germline): SNHLY, FYNNEI. V usage is TRBV2 and J usage is TRBJ2-7; maybe TRBD2 (6 bases). This sequence originates from a woman under 30 in good health and CMV-seronegative. The sequencing input was PBMCs. CDR3 in DNA: TGTGCCAGCACCCCCAAAGTCGCGGGGTACGAGCAGTACTTC. It yields the protein CASTPKVAGYEQYF.